Described below is a single TCR beta chain sequence and its context. Assay used: immunoSEQ multiplex PCR; TCRdb lists only in-frame clones, some missing. The table records 14,000 or so clones, 30% of them present only once. The germline gives CDR1 LNHDA, CDR2 SQIVND (reference sequence). CDR3 size: 16 residues. V was clipped by 5 bases and J by 0 bases, with 14 bases between them. The entry originates in a study of tumour-infiltrating T cells in Burkitt lymphoma. About the research overall: Productive clonality predicted overall and progression-free survival.

This TCR was recovered from a human donor with diffuse large B-cell lymphoma. Sequencing was carried out using tumor tissue. V and J are TRBV19 and TRBJ1-3, with D unclear. Here the CDR3 DNA reads TGTGCCAGTAGTCCACCCGGAGCACCCTCTGGAAACACCATATATTTT. As protein: CASSPPGAPSGNTIYF.